A selection of T cell receptor beta chains follows, all from one sample in a study of T cell repertoires in cytomegalovirus infection. Each CDR3 protein is one row after TCRdb ran MiXCR on the reads. In the table there are about 830,000 distinct CDR3 sequences, roughly 33% of which are singletons. Their antigen targets remain unknown. This specimen was cultured CD8+ T cells from PBMCs, taken from culture after CMV antigen stimulation. Every receptor here comes from a human donor in good health (CMV status not recorded). Some clones in this sample may be carry-over from other donors' samples. The conserved cysteine and the conserved F or W are not part of the CDR3 here.

j_call | v_call | cdr3_aa
TRBJ2-1 | TRBV11-2 | ASSLGVSGGINEQF
TRBJ2-7 | TRBV6-2/TRBV6-3 | ASSYHWERSYEQY
TRBJ2-2 | TRBV14 | ASSQWSGNTGELF
TRBJ1-2 | TRBV4-1 | ASSQVPGGYT
TRBJ2-2 | TRBV7-6 | ASSLAAGELF
TRBJ1-1 | TRBV4-3 | ASSQDAGSEAF
TRBJ2-7 | TRBV13 | ASSGSGGGKYEQY
TRBJ1-1 | TRBV27 | ASSSRDRGLTEAF
TRBJ1-2 | TRBV7-8 | ASSLRTGYSGYT
TRBJ2-2 | TRBV10-2 | AGRTANTGELF
TRBJ2-5 | TRBV2 | ASRAETQY
TRBJ2-3 | TRBV7-3 | ASSRSGGADTQY
TRBJ1-1 | TRBV28 | ASSSGTERFEAF
TRBJ2-2 | TRBV7-2 | ASSLRTQGTGELF
TRBJ1-1 | TRBV7-2 | AGSLTTGQRTEAF
TRBJ1-4 | TRBV15 | ATSRDRVGGDEKLF
TRBJ1-1 | TRBV7-8 | ASSLGQGSDTEAF
TRBJ2-1 | TRBV19 | ASTADFPGEQF
TRBJ1-5 | TRBV7-9 | ASSSYDRYQPQH
TRBJ1-4 | TRBV29-1 | SVVSPGRGNEKLF
TRBJ2-7 | TRBV7-2 | ASSLILAGGPYEQY
TRBJ1-1 | TRBV27 | ASSLSTGPHEAF
TRBJ2-1 | TRBV28 | ASTWWNEQF
TRBJ1-2 | TRBV5-3 | ASSLRRGYT
TRBJ2-3 | TRBV20-1 | SAREAVSTDTQY
TRBJ2-1 | TRBV19 | ASSIDSGGLSYNEQF
TRBJ1-1 | TRBV20-1 | SAREGNDRGFYTEAF
TRBJ1-2 | TRBV15 | ATSRDRSGLPYGYT
TRBJ1-4 | TRBV7-9 | ASLDPGGLHEKLF
TRBJ2-7 | TRBV12-3/TRBV12-4 | ASSFSVRDRGTYEQY
TRBJ2-1 | TRBV5-6 | ASSKDRTFYNEQF
TRBJ1-1 | TRBV4-1 | ASSQAGPGEKAF
TRBJ1-1 | TRBV19 | ASRFLMNTEAF
TRBJ1-4 | TRBV15 | ATSENRDRGSELF
TRBJ2-7 | TRBV5-6 | ASTADGTLYEQY
TRBJ1-1 | TRBV6-2/TRBV6-3 | ASTLMGDLNTEAF
TRBJ2-5 | TRBV12-3/TRBV12-4 | ASSLDGAGVQETQY
TRBJ1-2 | TRBV29-1 | SVLTDDYGYT
TRBJ2-7 | TRBV5-5 | ASSEGQFQEQY
TRBJ1-2 | TRBV6-1 | ASRSYGYT
TRBJ1-2 | TRBV29-1 | SVDFGRPTYGYT
TRBJ1-2 | TRBV9 | ASSSRIGGTNGYT
TRBJ1-4 | TRBV27 | ASSAGFWEKLF
TRBJ2-5 | TRBV12-3/TRBV12-4 | ASSLGGLSY
TRBJ2-5 | TRBV7-6 | ASSPSTGAGETQY
TRBJ2-2 | TRBV4-1 | ASSQLPGVNTGELF
TRBJ2-5 | TRBV2 | ASNSGSQTQY
TRBJ2-7 | TRBV7-2 | ASSPPAGGRSEQY
TRBJ1-2 | TRBV12-3/TRBV12-4 | ASSKGDGYT
TRBJ2-5 | TRBV27 | ASSLSGGPLVETQY
TRBJ2-2 | TRBV19 | ASLIRGTGNTGELF
TRBJ2-1 | TRBV7-2 | ASSSRDPSMNEQF
TRBJ1-1 | TRBV27 | ASSLMGTSNTEAF